These 28 T cell receptor beta chains came from one sample sequenced in a study of control samples from healthy donors and cancer patients. Sequencing was performed with immunoSEQ multiplex PCR; in TCRdb, only in-frame clones are kept and a portion is missing. The table has 90,000 or so clones, roughly 90% seen once. Sequenced material: blood. These TCRs come from an older woman in good health.

This clone was recorded a few times. The chain combines TRBV5-5 with TRBJ2-5; D uncertain. The V end was cut by 3 bases, the J end by 5 bases, with 14 bases between. The CDR3 contains 14 residues. CDR1 and CDR2 from the germline V gene are SGHKS and YYEKEE (reference sequence). Written as DNA, the CDR3 is TGTGCCAGCAGCTCGAGCCCCGCCCGGGAGACCCAGTACTTC. It yields the protein CASSSSPARETQYF.

V is TRBV18 and J is TRBJ1-1; a weak D match, TRBD1 (6 bases). Looked up from germline, CDR1 is KGHSH and CDR2 is LQKENI. V shed 2 bases and J shed 2 bases, with 12 bases lying between them. This CDR3 is built from 15 residues. CDR3 protein: CASSPGAGVNTEAFF. CDR3 sequence (DNA): TGTGCCAGCTCACCAGGGGCAGGGGTTAACACTGAAGCTTTCTTT.

This chain connects TRBV10-1 to TRBJ1-1, with 9 nucleotides matching TRBD1. Germline V CDR1 and CDR2: WNHNN, SYGVQD (reference sequence). The CDR3 sequence is 15 residues long. The V and J ends lost 3 bases and 8 bases, in that order; junction bases with no gene match: 10. CDR3 DNA sequence: TGCGCCAGCAGTGAATTGGGACAGGGTAAGAGCGAAGCTTTCTTT. Its translation is CASSELGQGKSEAFF.

CDR3: CASSVTGGPGETQYF. CDR3 bases: TGTGCCAGCAGCGTTACGGGGGGGCCGGGAGAGACCCAGTACTTC. The rearrangement links TRBV9 to TRBJ2-5; 8 nucleotides agree with TRBD2. From germline, CDR1 is SGDLS and CDR2 YYNGEE. Unmatched junction bases numbered 7, after V lost 2 bases and J lost 4 bases. This CDR3 is built from 15 residues.

CDR3 sequence reads: CASSLRPRDRGYNEQFF. The CDR3 bases are TGTGCCAGCAGCCTACGGCCCCGGGACAGGGGTTACAATGAGCAGTTCTTC. The chain links TRBV7-9 to TRBJ2-1; 10 positions match TRBD1. The CDR3 loop spans 17 amino acids. V lost 5 bases to trimming and J lost 4 bases; unmatched junction nucleotides: 11. Germline V gene sequence: CDR1 SEHNR, CDR2 FQNEAQ (reference sequence).

The rearrangement uses TRBV15 and TRBJ2-1; 10 bases are shared with TRBD1. With V trimmed by 7 bases and J by 7 bases, 7 bases remained unmatched. The germline V gene encodes CDR1 LNHNV and CDR2 YYDKDF (reference sequence). This CDR3 contains 14 residues. The CDR3 bases are TGTGCCACCACCGGGACAGGGGAGTGGAATGAGCAGTTCTTC. Its protein product is CATTGTGEWNEQFF.

This rearrangement joins TRBV7-8 to TRBJ1-5; the D is unclear. Germline V gene data show CDR1 as SGHVS and CDR2 as FQNEAQ. This CDR3 spans 13 amino acids. V dropped 5 bases and J dropped 0 bases, with 5 bases sitting between them. The CDR3 reads CASSLDSNQPQHF. CDR3 nucleotides: TGTGCCAGCAGCCTCGATAGCAATCAGCCCCAGCATTTT.

The CDR3 region has the DNA TGTGCCAGCAGACCGTCCGCCCTCACTGAAGCTTTCTTT. As protein: CASRPSALTEAFF. This chain joins TRBV11-2 and TRBJ1-1, with D hard to call. The CDR3 is made up of 13 amino acids. CDR1 is SGHAT and CDR2 is FQNNGV in the germline V gene. The V end was cut by 6 bases, the J end by 4 bases, with 12 bases between.

The chain is built from TRBV2 and TRBJ1-2; D call uncertain. Germline CDR1 reads SNHLY; CDR2 reads FYNNEI. The V end was cut by 3 bases, the J end by 6 bases, with 14 bases between. The CDR3 extends over 14 amino acids. CDR3 DNA: TGTGCCAGCAGTGACATCCGGGTCTCGGATGGCTACACCTTC. Protein sequence: CASSDIRVSDGYTF.

This clone was observed a single time. The J gene is TRBJ2-7, the V gene TRBV9, with TRBD1 matching 9 bases. J was trimmed by 0 bases and V by 2 bases; bases with no gene match: 3. The length of the CDR3 is 15 residues. CDR1 and CDR2 from the germline V gene are SGDLS and YYNGEE. The CDR3 DNA is TGTGCCAGCAGCGTGGGACAGGGATACTCCTACGAGCAGTACTTC. Amino acids: CASSVGQGYSYEQYF.

CDR3 sequence (DNA): TGTGCCAGCAGCTTCAACAACAATGAGCAGTTCTTC. Translating it yields CASSFNNNEQFF. The rearrangement links TRBV11-3 to TRBJ2-1; D unclear. CDR1 is SGHNT and CDR2 is YENEEA in the germline V gene. The V end lost 3 bases, the J end lost 5 bases, and 5 bases lay between the germline ends. This CDR3 region has 12 residues. Variable domain in full (rest from reference TRBV11-3 and TRBJ2-1): EAGVVQSPRYKIIEKKQPVAFWCNPISGHNTLYWYLQNLGQGPELLIRYENEEAVDDSQLPKDRFSAERLKGVDSTLKIQPAELGDSAVYLCASSFNNNEQFFGPGTRLTVL.

The rearrangement joins TRBV13 to TRBJ1-2; 8 nucleotides line up with TRBD1. Germline CDR1 and CDR2: PRHDT and FYEKMQ (reference sequence). The CDR3 has 16 residues. With 0 bases clipped from V and 6 bases from J, the junction kept 9 bases outside the gene matches. CDR3 sequence (DNA): TGTGCCAGCAGCTTAGGCCTTTTGGGACAGGAAAATGGCTACACCTTC. This sequence encodes CASSLGLLGQENGYTF.

This chain joins TRBV5-1 and TRBJ2-6; D unresolved. There are 14 residues in the CDR3. V lost 2 bases and J 2 bases, leaving 5 bases between the germline ends. Germline V CDR1 and CDR2: SGHRS, YFSETQ. CDR3 in amino acids: CASSLDPGANVLTF. The CDR3 DNA sequence: TGCGCCAGCAGCTTAGATCCTGGGGCCAACGTCCTGACTTTC.

The gene calls are TRBV5-6 and TRBJ1-1, with D possibly TRBD1 on 5 matching bases. This CDR3 region has 13 residues. Trimming took off 4 bases at V and 7 bases at J, with 14 bases between the two ends. Germline-derived CDR1 and CDR2 are SGHDT and YYEEEE. For the CDR3, the DNA is TGTGCCAGCAGCCTACCGACCGGGGGTGAAGCTTTCTTT. This encodes CASSLPTGGEAFF. Together with reference TRBV5-6 and TRBJ1-1, the CDR3 gives the full variable domain: DAGVTQSPTHLIKTRGQQVTLRCSPKSGHDTVSWYQQALGQGPQFIFQYYEEEERQRGNFPDRFSGHQFPNYSSELNVNALLLGDSALYLCASSLPTGGEAFFGQGTRLTVV.

The chain couples TRBV6-2 or TRBV6-3 to TRBJ2-3, with unresolved D. Germline CDR1 MNHEY, CDR2 SVGEGT. This CDR3 contains 13 residues. The V end lost 2 bases, the J end lost 4 bases, and 7 bases lay between the germline ends. The CDR3 DNA is TGTGCCAGCAGTTACGGTATGGCAGATACGCAGTATTTT. Encoded protein: CASSYGMADTQYF.

This chain uses TRBV30 with TRBJ1-4; 9 nucleotides agree with TRBD1. In germline, CDR1 is GTSNPN, CDR2 SVGIG (reference sequence). The V and J ends lost 5 bases and 4 bases, in that order; junction bases with no gene match: 8. The CDR3 extends over 15 amino acids. CDR3: CAWGETGGSNEKLFF. For the CDR3, the DNA is TGTGCCTGGGGGGAAACAGGGGGCAGTAATGAAAAACTGTTTTTT.

This clone was seen just once. The CDR3 sequence is CASSRGREKGNEQFF. The CDR3 bases are TGTGCCAGCAGCCGGGGACGGGAGAAGGGCAATGAGCAGTTCTTC. The rearrangement links TRBV7-2 to TRBJ2-1, with TRBD2 as a possible D gene (6 bases). Trimming removed 5 bases from V and 6 bases from J, with 17 bases in between. From germline, CDR1 is SGHTA and CDR2 FQGNSA. The CDR3 is made up of 15 amino acids.

This clone is large. The genes are TRBV24-1 and TRBJ2-7; 10 positions match TRBD2. There are 19 residues in the CDR3. CDR1 is KGHDR, CDR2 SFDVKD, per germline. V shed 6 bases, J shed 9 bases, and the junction held 25 bases outside the gene matches. DNA for the CDR3: TGTGCCACCAGTTCTCCCTGTCTAGCGGGAGTTCGAGAGGAACGACGGCAGTACTTC. This encodes CATSSPCLAGVREERRQYF.

The V gene is TRBV15, the J gene TRBJ1-1; D perhaps matches TRBD1 (5 bases). The ends were cut back, 5 bases at V and 11 bases at J, with 15 bases in the middle. The CDR3 covers 12 residues. Germline loops: CDR1 LNHNV, CDR2 YYDKDF (reference sequence). As DNA, the CDR3 is TGTGCCACCAGCGGGACGTGGGGGGACGCTTTCTTT. This sequence encodes CATSGTWGDAFF.

The chain is built from TRBV9 and TRBJ1-6, with 8 nucleotides matching TRBD1. Germline V CDR1 and CDR2: SGDLS, YYNGEE. V lost 0 bases, J lost 7 bases, and 6 bases stayed unmatched. The CDR3 totals 16 residues. The CDR3 DNA follows: TGTGCCAGCAGCGTAGTACCAGGGGGCCGGAATTCACCCCTCCACTTT. Translation gives CASSVVPGGRNSPLHF.

V and J are TRBV19 and TRBJ2-2, with 7 nucleotides matching TRBD2. After removal of 6 bases from V and 5 bases from J, the junction contained 9 bases not matched to a gene. The germline gives CDR1 LNHDA, CDR2 SQIVND (reference sequence). The CDR3 is made up of 15 amino acids. The CDR3 reads CASRAPSGGTGELFF. The CDR3 coding sequence is TGTGCCAGTAGGGCCCCCTCGGGGGGTACCGGGGAGCTGTTTTTT.

The count of this clone is one. The J gene is TRBJ2-2, the V gene TRBV5-1, with TRBD2 as a possible D gene (5 bases). Germline V lookup: CDR1 SGHRS, CDR2 YFSETQ. V was shortened by 0 bases and J by 2 bases, with 11 bases between the two germline ends. There are 16 residues in the CDR3. The CDR3 spells CASSLGIATNTGELFF. As DNA, the CDR3 is TGCGCCAGCAGCTTGGGAATAGCGACAAACACCGGGGAGCTGTTTTTT.

This clone appeared a few times. The chain employs TRBV19 and TRBJ1-5; D gene ambiguous. The CDR3 loop spans 15 amino acids. The V and J ends lost 9 bases and 0 bases respectively, with 15 bases between them. Germline CDR1 reads LNHDA; CDR2 reads SQIVND (reference sequence). The CDR3 spells CASTSQRYSNQPQHF. Here the CDR3 DNA reads TGTGCCAGCACTTCTCAGAGATATAGCAATCAGCCCCAGCATTTT.

For the CDR3, the DNA is TGTGCCAGCAGCCCACAAGAGACCCAGTACTTC. Its protein product is CASSPQETQYF. The rearrangement joins TRBV7-9 to TRBJ2-5; D is uncertain. Germline V gives CDR1 SEHNR, CDR2 FQNEAQ (reference sequence). V gave up 5 bases and J gave up 2 bases, with 3 bases separating them. The CDR3 has 11 residues.

The chain joins TRBV5-1 to TRBJ1-2; D possibly corresponds to TRBD1 (5 bases). The CDR3 spans 15 residues. Deletions cut 5 bases from V and 8 bases from J, with 22 bases between. Germline V CDR1 and CDR2: SGHRS, YFSETQ. CDR3 loop: CASSQTISGTDGYTF. Written as DNA, the CDR3 is TGCGCCAGCAGTCAAACCATTTCCGGGACGGACGGCTACACCTTC.

The chain has TRBV6-2 or TRBV6-3 and TRBJ1-5; D is unclear. Germline lookup yields CDR1 MNHEY and CDR2 SVGEGT. Between the trimmed V and J ends, which lost 0 bases and 3 bases, there was a span of 6 bases. This CDR3 has 14 residues. In DNA, the CDR3 is TGTGCCAGCAGTTACTCAGGGAACAATCAGCCCCAGCATTTT. Protein product: CASSYSGNNQPQHF.

The chain couples TRBV9 to TRBJ2-5; D unresolved. The CDR3 is 12 amino acids. Trimming left V 3 bases short and J 2 bases short, with 5 bases between. The germline CDR1 and CDR2 sequences are SGDLS and YYNGEE. CDR3 in DNA: TGTGCCAGCAGCGGAATACAAGAGACCCAGTACTTC. This translates into CASSGIQETQYF. Supplemented by reference TRBV9 and TRBJ2-5, the full variable domain reads DSGVTQTPKHLITATGQRVTLRCSPRSGDLSVYWYQQSLDQGLQFLIQYYNGEERAKGNILERFSAQQFPDLHSELNLSSLELGDSALYFCASSGIQETQYFGPGTRLLVL.

The chain carries TRBV10-3 and TRBJ2-7, with a weak D call TRBD1 (5 bases). The CDR3 length is 14 residues. Germline V CDR1 and CDR2: ENHRY, SYGVKD. V shed 1 base and J shed 3 bases, with 10 bases lying between them. CDR3 nucleotides: TGTGCCATCAGTGAGTTGGGGCCCGGCTACGAGCAGTACTTC. Its protein is CAISELGPGYEQYF.